The T cell receptor (beta chain) under discussion was sequenced for a study of cytomegalovirus exposure and HLA in healthy donors (dated by TCRdb to the late 2010s). General notes on the study: A later analysis indicated that the 130 or so validation repertoires were generated on the platform also employed for the roughly 650 repertoires of the first cohort. The study was designed to test whether signatures of past pathogen exposure could be identified by cataloging public T cell receptors. The study combined high-throughput TCR immunosequencing, statistical association of individual TCRs with disease status, and machine learning to predict cytomegalovirus infection status. Along with the roughly 670-subject first cohort, a separate validation cohort of 120 different subjects was used.

The research as a whole found: The validation cohort had no HLA typing available for a later analysis, so co-occurrence within that cohort was assessed over all 120 or so repertoires. According to the authors, the approach could potentially be generalized to other disease states and immunological phenotypes. Across donors, most TCR sequences were observed very rarely, whereas some public TCRs were present in many individuals. In both the original and validation cohorts, the classifier was reported to diagnose cytomegalovirus status with high specificity and sensitivity. In vitro tests confirmed that a few of the cytomegalovirus-associated TCR beta chains recognize cytomegalovirus antigens. The study listed 150 to 200 TCR beta chains as associated with cytomegalovirus. Subsequent analysis determined that TCRs grouped into clusters in the first cohort also showed a tendency toward co-occurrence across the 90 to 150 validation repertoires, and 85% to 95% of cluster scores exceeded 0.

About this clone itself: Its antigen has not been determined. Per-base qualities were not stored, and no clone one base away is much larger.

Library preparation used the immunoSEQ multiplex PCR assay. Per the source publication's procedure: To diagnose cytomegalovirus status from the catalog of TCR beta chain sequences, a statistical classification framework was built. In its TCRdb copy, this immuneACCESS table keeps in-frame sequences only and misses some clones. Where compared with another copy, unresolved V genes explain less than half of these, and the others have no known cause. V and J calls and clone size follow that table, whereas D and trimming were derived from the DNA. The sample table contains some 170,000 clones; only one count was recorded for approximately 86% of them. Of the sample, approximately 2.4% is held by the ten largest clones. The donors belonged to the validation cohort of around 130 subjects, which was separate from the roughly 700-subject first cohort. Germline trimming amounts to 0 bases on V and 3 bases on J, with 5 as the count of junction bases outside the gene matches. Spanning cysteine to phenylalanine, the CDR3 consists of 15 amino acids. The CDR3 DNA has 45 bases and is translated from base 1. From a lookup of the germline V gene, CDR1 and CDR2 are SGHRS and YFSETQ.

The receptor was isolated from a young woman in good health and CMV-seronegative. Material for sequencing was PBMCs. The sequence is built from TRBV5-1 and TRBJ2-7; 8 bases in the junction line up with TRBD1. The CDR3 reads as follows: CASSLASGGYYEQYF. The nucleotide sequence is given as TGCGCCAGCAGCTTGGCCTCAGGGGGCTACTACGAGCAGTACTTC.